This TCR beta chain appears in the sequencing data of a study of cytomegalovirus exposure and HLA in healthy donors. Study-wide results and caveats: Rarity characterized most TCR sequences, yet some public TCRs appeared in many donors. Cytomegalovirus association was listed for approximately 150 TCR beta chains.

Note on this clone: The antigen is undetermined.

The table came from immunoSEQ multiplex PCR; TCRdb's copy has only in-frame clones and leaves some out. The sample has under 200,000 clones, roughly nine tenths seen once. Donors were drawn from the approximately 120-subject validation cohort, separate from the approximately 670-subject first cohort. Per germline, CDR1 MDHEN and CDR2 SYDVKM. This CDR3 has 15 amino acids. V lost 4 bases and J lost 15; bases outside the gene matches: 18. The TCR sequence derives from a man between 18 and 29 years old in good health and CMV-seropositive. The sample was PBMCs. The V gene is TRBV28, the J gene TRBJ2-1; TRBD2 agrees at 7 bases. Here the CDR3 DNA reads TGTGCCAGCAGTTCCCCCTGGGGTAGCGGGCTCAACCTGTTCTTC. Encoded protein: CASSSPWGSGLNLFF. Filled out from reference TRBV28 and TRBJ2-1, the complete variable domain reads DVKVTQSSRYLVKRTGEKVFLECVQDMDHENMFWYRQDPGLGLRLIYFSYDVKMKEKGDIPEGYSVSREKKERFSLILESASTNQTSMYLCASSSPWGSGLNLFFGPGTRLTVL.